This T cell receptor beta chain was retrieved from a study of cytomegalovirus exposure and HLA in healthy donors. A note on this clone: Antigen: not known.

Study-wide results and limits: For most subjects, TCR beta sequences were reported to predict HLA-A and HLA-B alleles with accuracy. A later analysis linked a missense DCLRE1C variant to TCR beta V- and J-gene trimming.

It was with 60 Vbeta and 13 Jbeta primers that the PCR ran. Only in-frame clones appear in the TCRdb table, and some are missing; sequencing was by immunoSEQ multiplex PCR. This table holds roughly 180,000 clones, about 80% found once. Germline CDR1 reads SGHTA; CDR2 reads FQGNSA. The CDR3 is 15 amino acids. V lost 7 bases, J lost 1 base, and 15 bases lay in between. This clonotype was obtained from a man aged 40-49 years in good health and CMV-seronegative. Sequenced material: PBMCs. The chain has TRBV7-2 and TRBJ2-3; TRBD1 might be the D (5 bases). CDR3 amino acids: CASTRQLTGTDTQYF. Written as DNA, the CDR3 is TGTGCCAGCACCCGACAGTTAACGGGCACAGATACGCAGTATTTT.